This T cell receptor beta chain was documented in a study of blood T cell repertoires in COVID-19. Study-level information: COVID-19 samples, acute and convalescent, were from the United States, Italy and Spain.

Per the original data handling: From reference gene primer amplification, estimates of nucleated cell counts were derived. Libraries were prepared by immunoSEQ multiplex PCR; TCRdb keeps only in-frame clonotypes and omits some of them. V, J and clone size are taken as reported in that table, and D and trimming were inferred from the DNA itself. The table shows 220,000 or so clones, with almost 85% occurring only once. V lost 3 bases, J lost 3 bases, and 5 bases lay in between. This CDR3 is built from 12 residues. Germline CDR1 LGHDT, CDR2 YNNKEL (reference sequence). The sequencing input was peripheral blood. The J gene is TRBJ1-1, the V gene TRBV3-1 (or the pseudogene TRBV3-2); D call uncertain. This sequence was found in a woman aged 80 or over with acute or convalescent COVID-19. The CDR3 sequence is CASSHRYTEAFF. CDR3 bases: TGTGCCAGCAGCCACCGGTACACTGAAGCTTTCTTT.